Following are 3 T cell receptor beta chains from one sample sequenced in a study of T cell clonality in common variable immunodeficiency. Clones were sequenced by immunoSEQ multiplex PCR, and TCRdb holds only the in-frame ones, with some missing. There are tens of thousands of clones in the sample, none observed a single time. Sequenced sample: peripheral blood mononuclear cells. These receptors were collected from a person aged 18 to 75 in good health.

This clone was observed at least ten times. The read falls 3 residues short of the CDR3 end, and the missing part is taken from the germline J gene. The chain carries TRBV2 and TRBJ2-5, with 10 bases identical to TRBD1. V was clipped by 8 bases and J by 2 bases; unmatched bases: 8. This CDR3 has 15 amino acids. Looked up from germline, CDR1 is SNHLY and CDR2 is FYNNEI. CDR3 amino acids: CASGGQGGRQETQYF. The CDR3 DNA, read in part, is TGTGCCAGCGGCGGACAGGGGGGAAGGCAAGAGACC.

This clone was seen a handful of times. The CDR3 end lies 3 residues beyond the end of the read and is filled in from the germline J gene. V gene TRBV5-4 combines with J gene TRBJ2-7; tentatively, D is TRBD1 or TRBD2 (5 bases each). V was clipped by 1 base and J by 0 bases, with 8 bases between them. Germline CDR1 SGHNT, CDR2 YYREEE (reference sequence). The CDR3 totals 14 residues. CDR3 region: CASSLSGSSYEQYF. Partial CDR3 DNA: TGTGCCAGCAGCTTGTCAGGGAGCTCCTACGAG. Together with reference TRBV5-4 and TRBJ2-7, the CDR3 gives the full variable domain: ETGVTQSPTHLIKTRGQQVTLRCSSQSGHNTVSWYQQALGQGPQFIFQYYREEENGRGNFPPRFSGLQFPNYSSELNVNALELDDSALYLCASSLSGSSYEQYFGPGTRLTVT.

This clone was seen at least ten times. From the germline J gene comes the end of the CDR3, since the read stops 3 residues before it. V usage is TRBV19 and J usage is TRBJ1-6; weak D call: TRBD1 (6 bases). The V gene lost 6 bases and the J gene lost 8 bases, with 11 bases spanning the gap. The CDR3 has 13 residues. The germline CDR1 and CDR2 sequences are LNHDA and SQIVND (reference sequence). The chain's CDR3 is CASSKRQDSPLHF. The sequenced part of the CDR3 DNA is TGTGCCAGTAGCAAAAGACAGGATTCACCC.